These 5 T cell receptor beta chains were sequenced from one sample in a study of T cell responses to AZD1222 COVID-19 vaccine. This table comes from immunoSEQ multiplex PCR, and its TCRdb copy is limited to in-frame clones, with some not included. The sample contains under 70,000 clones, about 85% of which appear only once. The material was peripheral blood, obtained on day 0 of AZD1222 vaccination. These receptors were obtained from an adult in good health.

This rearrangement joins TRBV7-2 to TRBJ1-2; D might be TRBD1 (5 bases). V dropped 1 base and J dropped 4 bases, with 16 bases sitting between them. CDR3 length: 16 residues. Germline assignment: CDR1 SGHTA and CDR2 FQGNSA. CDR3 sequence (DNA): TGTGCCAGCAGCTTAGTAGGTGACCAGGGCGTCTATGGCTACACCTTC. Translating it yields CASSLVGDQGVYGYTF.

This clone appeared a single time. V and J are TRBV15 and TRBJ1-1; D not resolved. From germline, CDR1 is LNHNV and CDR2 YYDKDF (reference sequence). Trimming removed 2 bases at V and 2 bases at J, with 15 bases between. The CDR3 runs 16 residues. Here the CDR3 reads CATSRKAADPNTEAFF. The CDR3 coding sequence is TGTGCCACCAGCAGAAAGGCGGCAGACCCAAACACTGAAGCTTTCTTT.

J is TRBJ2-1 and V is TRBV27; 12 bases align to TRBD2. The CDR3 extends over 14 amino acids. J gave up 4 bases and V 6 bases, and 1 base lay outside the gene matches. Germline CDR1 and CDR2: MNHEY and SMNVEV (reference sequence). The CDR3 DNA is TGTGCCAGCAGGGGACTAGCGGGTTACAATGAGCAGTTCTTC. This codes for CASRGLAGYNEQFF.

The chain joins TRBV7-9 to TRBJ1-5; D is ambiguous. CDR1 is SEHNR, CDR2 FQNEAQ, per germline (reference sequence). The CDR3 length is 12 residues. Deletions cut 1 base from V and 12 bases from J, with 10 bases between. For the CDR3, the DNA is TGTGCCAGCAGCTTAGGGGGTCAGTTCCAGCATTTT. Encoded protein: CASSLGGQFQHF.

The chain joins TRBV5-4 to TRBJ1-1; no clear D. Germline loops: CDR1 SGHNT, CDR2 YYREEE (reference sequence). This CDR3 has 16 amino acids. V lost 0 bases and J 0 bases, leaving 12 bases between the germline ends. As DNA, the CDR3 is TGTGCCAGCAGCTTGGAGCGTGGCAGGCTGAACACTGAAGCTTTCTTT. Its translation is CASSLERGRLNTEAFF.